These 19 T cell receptor beta chains were sequenced from one sample in a study of T-cell reconstitution after alpha-beta-depleted transplantation in children. Using unique molecular identifiers, the investigators prepared the TCRbeta library. TCRdb reprocessed the PCR reads with MiXCR, giving one entry per CDR3 protein. Of approximately 520,000 distinct CDR3 sequences listed, 9.5% to 12% are singletons. The sample in question was PBMCs, mostly from graft donor cells, obtained 180 days after TCRalphabeta/CD19-depleted stem cell transplant. These receptors were collected from a female patient aged 2 to 10 who had a stem cell transplant for aplastic anemia, so the T cells may come from the graft donor.

The chain couples TRBV20-1 to TRBJ2-2; the D gene is possibly TRBD2 (5 bases). The CDR3 contains 15 residues. Germline loops: CDR1 DFQATT, CDR2 SNEGSKA (reference sequence). V dropped 5 bases and J dropped 1 base, with 14 bases sitting between them. The CDR3 nucleotides are TGCAGTGCTCCCAGCGGACTGAAGAACACCGGGGAGCTGTTTTTT. This translates into CSAPSGLKNTGELFF.

The table lists this clonotype with many counts. The CDR3 DNA reads TGCAGCGAGAGGGACTACCGAACAGATACGCAGTATTTT. Protein sequence: CSERDYRTDTQYF. J is TRBJ2-3 and V is TRBV29-1; 7 bases line up with TRBD2. J lost 3 bases, V lost 7 bases, and 7 bases had no gene match. The CDR3 is 13 amino acids. The germline V gene has CDR1 SQVTM and CDR2 ANQGSEA.

This sequence joins TRBV20-1 and TRBJ2-7; D is ambiguous. There are 12 residues in the CDR3. Per the germline V gene, CDR1 is DFQATT and CDR2 is SNEGSKA (reference sequence). Trimming stripped 3 bases from V and 0 bases from J, with 6 bases between. The CDR3 loop is CSASPSSYEQYV. CDR3 in DNA: TGCAGTGCTAGTCCTAGCTCCTACGAGCAGTACGTC.

A few counts support this clonotype. The chain couples TRBV29-1 to TRBJ1-3; D uncertain. Trimming took off 3 bases at V and 2 bases at J, with 5 bases between the two ends. This CDR3 contains 12 residues. Germline V gene lookup returns CDR1 SQVTM and CDR2 ANQGSEA. The CDR3 sequence: CSVEAAGNTIYF. CDR3 nucleotide sequence: TGCAGCGTTGAGGCAGCTGGAAACACCATATATTTT.

The V and J genes are TRBV29-1 and TRBJ2-2; 12 bases are shared with TRBD2. Germline V gives CDR1 SQVTM, CDR2 ANQGSEA. CDR3 length: 16 residues. V shed 1 base, J shed 6 bases, and the junction held 6 bases outside the gene matches. The chain's CDR3 is CSVEGASGGEAGELFF. CDR3 DNA: TGCAGCGTTGAAGGGGCTAGCGGGGGGGAGGCCGGGGAGCTGTTTTTT.

The chain combines TRBV19 with TRBJ2-3; no clear D. V gave up 9 bases and J gave up 4 bases, with 17 bases separating them. CDR1 and CDR2 from the germline V gene are LNHDA and SQIVND (reference sequence). This CDR3 contains 14 residues. CDR3 nucleotide sequence: TGTGCCAGCCGCGCAGGAGTCCTCGCAGATACGCAGTATTTT. As protein: CASRAGVLADTQYF.

This clonotype was seen a handful of times. The chain uses TRBV5-1 and TRBJ2-5, with a possible D match to TRBD2 (6 bases). Looked up from germline, CDR1 is SGHRS and CDR2 is YFSETQ. The CDR3 is 16 amino acids. Trimming stripped 0 bases from V and 1 base from J, with 13 bases between. CDR3 nucleotides: TGCGCCAGCAGCTTGGGACTCCGGGACTTCCAAGAGACCCAGTACTTC. Residues: CASSLGLRDFQETQYF.

The rearrangement links TRBV7-4 to TRBJ1-1; D not certain. The CDR3 is made up of 11 amino acids. Trimming pared 6 bases from V and 7 bases from J, leaving 9 bases between. Germline-derived CDR1 and CDR2 are SGHVT and SQSDAQ. The CDR3 nucleotides are TGTGCCAGCAGGGGTTTCTTTGAAGCTTTCTTT. Its protein product is CASRGFFEAFF. Full variable domain (remainder filled in from reference TRBV7-4 and TRBJ1-1): GAGVSQSPRYKVAKRGRDVALRCDSISGHVTLYWYRQTLGQGSEVLTYSQSDAQRDKSGRPSGRFSAERPERSVSTLKIQRTEQGDSAVYLCASRGFFEAFFGQGTRLTVV.

The chain uses TRBV2 and TRBJ2-3, with D hard to call. The CDR3 consists of 11 residues. Trimming pared 4 bases from V and 4 bases from J, leaving 3 bases between. Germline V gene sequence: CDR1 SNHLY, CDR2 FYNNEI. The CDR3 DNA follows: TGTGCCAGCAGTGGACCAGATACGCAGTATTTT. It translates to CASSGPDTQYF. Complete variable domain (other parts from reference TRBV2 and TRBJ2-3): EPEVTQTPSHQVTQMGQEVILRCVPISNHLYFYWYRQILGQKVEFLVSFYNNEISEKSEIFDDQFSVERPDGSNFTLKIRSTKLEDSAMYFCASSGPDTQYFGPGTRLTVL.

The chain combines TRBV7-2 with TRBJ1-2, with D maybe TRBD1 (5 bases). V lost 0 bases to trimming and J lost 8 bases, with 19 bases between them. Germline values: CDR1 SGHTA, CDR2 FQGNSA. This CDR3 has 16 residues. The CDR3 coding sequence is TGTGCCAGCAGCTTAGCGGCCCTCGGTCAGGGAGTGGGCTACACCTTC. Its protein is CASSLAALGQGVGYTF.

Ten or more counts support this clonotype. V and J are TRBV12-3 or TRBV12-4 and TRBJ2-7; 8 positions agree with TRBD1. V was pared by 6 bases and J by 2 bases, with 12 bases of the junction left unmatched. CDR3 size: 16 residues. The CDR3 DNA reads as TGTGCCAGCAGCAAAAGACAGGGGACGAGACCCTACGAGCAGTACTTC. As protein: CASSKRQGTRPYEQYF.

This chain uses TRBV20-1 with TRBJ1-3; D perhaps matches TRBD1 (5 bases). CDR1 is DFQATT, CDR2 SNEGSKA, per germline (reference sequence). Trimming shortened V by 7 bases and J by 2 bases, and 6 bases separated the two germline ends. This CDR3 region has 11 residues. In nucleotides, the CDR3 is TGCAGTGGAGGGGCTGGAAACACCATATATTTT. This encodes CSGGAGNTIYF.

This rearrangement joins TRBV7-2 to TRBJ1-4; D is perhaps TRBD1 (6 bases). V lost 5 bases, J lost 4 bases, and 17 bases lay in between. The V gene's germline CDR1 is SGHTA and CDR2 FQGNSA. This CDR3 is 16 amino acids long. This CDR3 is CASSPRTVTVNEKLFF. CDR3 bases: TGTGCCAGCAGCCCAAGGACAGTAACTGTTAATGAAAAACTGTTTTTT.

This clonotype has more than one count but fewer than ten. The rearrangement uses TRBV5-1 and TRBJ2-1; 7 bases are a match to TRBD2. Germline trimming cut 2 bases from V and 3 bases from J; bases unmatched to any gene: 5. Germline V lookup: CDR1 SGHRS, CDR2 YFSETQ. CDR3 length: 15 amino acids. The CDR3 sequence: CASSLTGTNYNEQFF. In DNA, the CDR3 is TGCGCCAGCAGCTTAACCGGGACTAACTACAATGAGCAGTTCTTC.

CDR3 DNA sequence: TGCAGTGCTAGAGACGGCACTAGAGTCTCCTACAATGAGCAGTTCTTC. Translating gives CSARDGTRVSYNEQFF. The V gene is TRBV20-1, the J gene TRBJ2-1; tentatively, D is TRBD2 (5 bases). Germline lookup yields CDR1 DFQATT and CDR2 SNEGSKA (reference sequence). V was clipped by 0 bases and J by 0 bases, with 12 bases between them. This CDR3 spans 16 amino acids.

V and J are TRBV29-1 and TRBJ2-1, with 9 positions matching TRBD2. V shed 6 bases, J shed 5 bases, and the junction held 23 bases outside the gene matches. Per germline, CDR1 SQVTM and CDR2 ANQGSEA. CDR3 size: 19 residues. The CDR3 DNA reads as TGCAGCGTCGTTACCGGGTATTACCGGCTAGCGGGGAATAACAATGAGCAGTTCTTC. It encodes CSVVTGYYRLAGNNNEQFF.

This clonotype occurred a few times. This chain uses TRBV9 with TRBJ2-7; TRBD2 matches at 8 bases. V gave up 2 bases and J gave up 3 bases; unmatched junction bases: 7. The CDR3 is 15 amino acids. Germline CDR1 reads SGDLS; CDR2 reads YYNGEE. CDR3 nucleotide sequence: TGTGCCAGCAGCGTTGCAGCGGGAGCTGTCTACGAGCAGTACTTC. Translating gives CASSVAAGAVYEQYF.

The J gene is TRBJ2-7, the V gene TRBV20-1; 9 positions agree with TRBD2. Germline V gives CDR1 DFQATT, CDR2 SNEGSKA (reference sequence). The ends lost 3 bases at V and 4 bases at J; junction bases unmatched: 13. This CDR3 has 16 residues. CDR3 in amino acids: CSARRLAGSGPYEQYV. In DNA form, the CDR3 reads TGCAGTGCTAGGAGGCTAGCGGGATCCGGGCCTTACGAGCAGTACGTC.

This clonotype was seen ten or more times. The chain recombines TRBV29-1 with TRBJ2-4; D is possibly TRBD2 (6 bases). Between the trimmed V and J ends, which lost 7 bases and 3 bases, there was a span of 16 bases. Looked up from germline, CDR1 is SQVTM and CDR2 is ANQGSEA. The CDR3 has 14 amino acids. The CDR3 DNA is TGCAGCGCAGCACCGCGGGGTAGCAAAAACATTCAGTACTTC. It is translated as CSAAPRGSKNIQYF. The full variable domain, in which reference TRBV29-1 and TRBJ2-4 provide the parts outside the CDR3, is SAVISQKPSRDICQRGTSLTIQCQVDSQVTMMFWYRQQPGQSLTLIATANQGSEATYESGFVIDKFPISRPNLTFSTLTVSNMSPEDSSIYLCSAAPRGSKNIQYFGAGTRLSVL.